The 20 T cell receptor beta chains below were found in one sample sequenced in a study of T-cell reconstitution after alpha-beta-depleted transplantation in children. A library of TCRbeta sequences, prepared with unique molecular identifiers, was generated. TCRdb re-called the PCR reads through MiXCR, storing one row per CDR3 protein. The data contain around 600,000 distinct CDR3 sequences, 23% of them singletons. Sequenced material: PBMCs, mostly from graft donor cells, taken 360 days after TCRalphabeta/CD19-depleted stem cell transplant. Receptor source: a boy under two years old who had a stem cell transplant for acute myeloid leukemia, so the T cells may come from the graft donor.

This rearrangement joins TRBV20-1 to TRBJ1-4; 10 nucleotides align to TRBD1. The CDR3 loop spans 15 amino acids. Germline V gives CDR1 DFQATT, CDR2 SNEGSKA (reference sequence). CDR3 in DNA: TGCAGCTCGGGGACAGGGGTTACAACTAATGAAAAACTGTTTTTT. It yields the protein CSSGTGVTTNEKLFF.

This chain connects TRBV7-2 to TRBJ2-1; 7 positions match TRBD2. V trimming: 5 bases; J trimming: 0 bases; junction bases outside the gene matches: 7. Germline values: CDR1 SGHTA, CDR2 FQGNSA. This CDR3 is built from 16 residues. CDR3 DNA sequence: TGTGCCAGCAGCCCTTGGGGGGGGAGCTCCTACAATGAGCAGTTCTTC. Translating it yields CASSPWGGSSYNEQFF.

This clonotype is a singleton in its sample. The chain couples TRBV12-3 or TRBV12-4 to TRBJ2-4; tentatively, D is TRBD2 (6 bases). V was shortened by 5 bases and J by 0 bases, with 17 bases between the two germline ends. The CDR3 loop spans 17 amino acids. The CDR3 loop reads CASSPQLGGIAKNIQYF. In nucleotides, the CDR3 is TGTGCCAGCAGTCCCCAGTTAGGCGGGATAGCCAAAAACATTCAGTACTTC.

This clonotype has ten or more counts. The chain recombines TRBV4-1 with TRBJ2-3; D is undetermined. CDR3 length: 14 residues. Trimming removed 2 bases from V and 1 base from J, with 7 bases in between. From germline, CDR1 is MGHRA and CDR2 YSYEKL. The CDR3 coding sequence is TGCGCCAGCAGCCAACCCCGACGCACAGATACGCAGTATTTT. It codes for CASSQPRRTDTQYF.

The rearrangement joins TRBV7-2 to TRBJ2-3; a possible D gene is TRBD1 (5 bases). Trimming shortened V by 5 bases and J by 0 bases, and 18 bases separated the two germline ends. Germline-derived CDR1 and CDR2 are SGHTA and FQGNSA. This CDR3 is 17 amino acids long. In DNA, the CDR3 is TGTGCCAGCAGCGGGCAGGGCCACACTTCTAGCACAGATACGCAGTATTTT. This encodes CASSGQGHTSSTDTQYF. The whole variable domain, remainder taken from reference TRBV7-2 and TRBJ2-3, is GAGVSQSPSNKVTEKGKDVELRCDPISGHTALYWYRQSLGQGLEFLIYFQGNSAPDKSGLPSDRFSAERTGGSVSTLTIQRTQQEDSAVYLCASSGQGHTSSTDTQYFGPGTRLTVL.

This clonotype was observed a few times. This rearrangement joins TRBV12-3 or TRBV12-4 to TRBJ2-3, with 8 bases aligning to TRBD2. The CDR3 runs 14 residues. After removal of 9 bases from V and 2 bases from J, the junction contained 7 bases not matched to a gene. The CDR3, as DNA: TGTGCCAGTAGGGAGCGGGGGACCACAGATACGCAGTATTTT. Its protein is CASRERGTTDTQYF.

This clonotype was seen ten or more times. The rearrangement uses TRBV27 and TRBJ2-2, with 9 positions matching TRBD2. Germline V gene data show CDR1 as MNHEY and CDR2 as SMNVEV (reference sequence). V was pared by 5 bases and J by 4 bases, with 14 bases of the junction left unmatched. The CDR3 runs 18 residues. The CDR3 nucleotides read TGTGCCAGCAGTCCTACTAGCGGGCTGGCGCGGGGCACCGGGGAGCTGTTTTTT. Protein product: CASSPTSGLARGTGELFF.

This clonotype was counted a few times. A junction end diverges from the germline sequence, so it may reflect a read error. The rearrangement joins TRBV4-3 to TRBJ2-1, with 8 nucleotides matching TRBD2. Germline V gene data show CDR1 as LGHNA and CDR2 as YSLEER. The CDR3 has 17 residues. The CDR3 reads CANSQGLAPSSYNEQFF. The CDR3 DNA reads TGCGCCAACAGCCAAGGACTAGCCCCGAGCTCCTACAATGAGCAGTTCTTC.

This clonotype was counted between two and nine times. J is TRBJ2-7 and V is TRBV6-6; maybe TRBD1 (5 bases). With 3 bases removed from V and 5 bases from J, the gap between germline ends came to 8 bases. This CDR3 has 12 amino acids. The V gene's germline CDR1 is MNHNY and CDR2 SVGAGI (reference sequence). The CDR3 DNA is TGTGCCAGCAGTTATTTAGGGGACGAGCAGTACTTC. This gives the protein CASSYLGDEQYF.

This clonotype was detected a few times. The chain links TRBV20-1 to TRBJ1-6, with D possibly being TRBD1 (6 bases). The germline V gene has CDR1 DFQATT and CDR2 SNEGSKA (reference sequence). The CDR3 is made up of 14 amino acids. The V gene lost 6 bases and the J gene lost 12 bases, with 21 bases spanning the gap. This CDR3 reads CSADRTARGGPLHF. The CDR3 bases are TGCAGTGCAGACCGGACAGCGCGAGGAGGACCCCTCCACTTT.

This clonotype has just a few counts. This sequence joins TRBV20-1 and TRBJ1-4; D might be TRBD1 (6 bases). The CDR3 is 15 residues long. The V gene lost 3 bases and the J gene lost 6 bases, with 17 bases spanning the gap. Germline-derived CDR1 and CDR2 are DFQATT and SNEGSKA (reference sequence). For the CDR3, the DNA is TGCAGTGCTAGGCGGGTGGGCTGGGGGCATGAAAAACTGTTTTTT. Amino acid sequence: CSARRVGWGHEKLFF.

This clonotype was seen a few times. This chain uses TRBV11-2 with TRBJ2-7, with unresolved D. The germline CDR1 and CDR2 sequences are SGHAT and FQNNGV. The CDR3 runs 15 residues. The V gene lost 0 bases and the J gene lost 7 bases, with 16 bases spanning the gap. In nucleotides, the CDR3 is TGTGCCAGCAGCTTAGAGCCTACCGGACGTGGAGAGCAGTACGTC. This encodes CASSLEPTGRGEQYV.

This clonotype showed up just a few times. The CDR3 nucleotides are TGCAGTGCTAGAGTTGGACTAGCGGGCTCGACCCGTACCTACGAGCAGTACGTC. It codes for CSARVGLAGSTRTYEQYV. The chain joins TRBV20-1 to TRBJ2-7; TRBD2 aligns across 11 bases. The CDR3 totals 18 residues. Germline V gene data show CDR1 as DFQATT and CDR2 as SNEGSKA (reference sequence). With 1 base clipped from V and 2 bases from J, the junction kept 13 bases outside the gene matches.

This clonotype was seen ten or more times. As DNA, the CDR3 is TGCAGCGTTGAAGCAGGGGGCTTAGGGGACATTCAGTACTTC. It translates to CSVEAGGLGDIQYF. The chain couples TRBV29-1 to TRBJ2-4; 8 nucleotides line up with TRBD1. The germline CDR1 and CDR2 sequences are SQVTM and ANQGSEA. The trim removed 1 base at V and 8 bases at J, leaving 7 bases unmatched. CDR3 length: 14 amino acids.

The CDR3 coding sequence is TGTGCCAGCAGCGCTGCCGGGGGCTATAGGACCCAGTACTTC. Amino acids: CASSAAGGYRTQYF. V gene TRBV11-2 combines with J gene TRBJ2-5; TRBD1 or TRBD2 may be the D gene (6 bases each). The germline V and J ends were trimmed by 5 bases and 7 bases, with 17 bases remaining between them. Germline values: CDR1 SGHAT, CDR2 FQNNGV. CDR3 length: 14 residues.

This clonotype occurred a few times. The V call is TRBV4-1, the J call TRBJ1-3, with D possibly TRBD1 on 5 matching bases. The V gene lost 0 bases and the J gene lost 1 base, with 13 bases spanning the gap. Germline V lookup: CDR1 MGHRA, CDR2 YSYEKL. This CDR3 has 17 residues. CDR3 in DNA: TGCGCCAGCAGCCAAGATCTCAGCGGGACTTCTGGAAACACCATATATTTT. Translation: CASSQDLSGTSGNTIYF.

The V gene is TRBV10-2, the J gene TRBJ2-3; D ambiguous. The CDR3 is 14 residues long. Looked up from germline, CDR1 is WSHSY and CDR2 is SAAADI. The ends were cut back, 5 bases at V and 5 bases at J, with 14 bases in the middle. CDR3 sequence reads: CASSPYKVGDTQYF. CDR3 bases: TGCGCCAGCAGTCCCTATAAAGTGGGAGATACGCAGTATTTT.

The chain carries TRBV6-1 and TRBJ1-5; D is ambiguous. The CDR3 has 16 amino acids. V lost 4 bases and J lost 7, with 20 bases in between. The V gene's germline CDR1 is MNHNS and CDR2 SASEGT. For the CDR3, the DNA is TGTGCCAGCAGTGTCGGTGCTTGGGGTGGTAACCAGCCCCAGCATTTT. Translated: CASSVGAWGGNQPQHF.

This clonotype has a count of ten or more. This rearrangement joins TRBV7-2 to TRBJ2-1; D gene ambiguous. CDR1 and CDR2 (germline): SGHTA, FQGNSA. V lost 4 bases and J 6 bases, leaving 19 bases between the germline ends. The CDR3 runs to 16 residues. CDR3 DNA: TGTGCCAGCAGCTCCGAATCCCATTGGGCACGCAATGAGCAGTTCTTC. It specifies CASSSESHWARNEQFF.

V gene TRBV11-3 combines with J gene TRBJ2-3; D is possibly TRBD2 (5 bases). The germline V gene has CDR1 SGHNT and CDR2 YENEEA. The V end lost 5 bases, the J end lost 3 bases, and 12 bases lay between the germline ends. The CDR3 is 14 residues long. The CDR3 spells CASSPPEGTDTQYF. CDR3 bases: TGTGCCAGCAGCCCGCCCGAGGGTACAGATACGCAGTATTTT.